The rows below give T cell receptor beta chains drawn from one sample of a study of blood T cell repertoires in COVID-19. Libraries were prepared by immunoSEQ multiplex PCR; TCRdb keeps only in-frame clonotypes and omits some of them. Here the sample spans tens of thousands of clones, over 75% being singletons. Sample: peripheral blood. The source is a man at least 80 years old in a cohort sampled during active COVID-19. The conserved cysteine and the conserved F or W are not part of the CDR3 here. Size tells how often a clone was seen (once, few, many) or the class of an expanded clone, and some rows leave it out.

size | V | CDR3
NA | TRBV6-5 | ASRPGQINQPQH
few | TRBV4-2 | ASSQGTGGSSYEQY
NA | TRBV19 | ASSTPQGASNQPQH
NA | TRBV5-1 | ASSLAGTGVGNTEAF
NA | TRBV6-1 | ASSGTRGAGANVLT
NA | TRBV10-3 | AISESPGVETQY
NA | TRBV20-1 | SASRGQGSSYNSPLH
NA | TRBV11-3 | ASSLSTGSGNTIY
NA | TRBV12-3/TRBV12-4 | ASRGGVETQY
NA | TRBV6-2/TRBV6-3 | ASSSDSQETQY
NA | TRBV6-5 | ASSWQVEAF
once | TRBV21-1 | ASRKGGMSYEQY
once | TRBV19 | ASSIGHITDTQY
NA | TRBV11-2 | ASSLAGQLGTQY
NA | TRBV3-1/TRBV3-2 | ASSQAGYEQY
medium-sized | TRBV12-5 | ASGFGGEYSYEQY
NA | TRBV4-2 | ASSQEGAGGLNEQF
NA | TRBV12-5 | ASGLGPDTDTQY
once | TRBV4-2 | ASSQEAAGGVGELF
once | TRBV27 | ASSFGQGGNYGYT
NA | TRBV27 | ASSPRGNLADTQY
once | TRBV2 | ASSVGTLRTDTQY
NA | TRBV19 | ASSIPERGTLGEQF